This entry lists 25 T cell receptor beta chains sequenced from one sample in a study of cytomegalovirus exposure and HLA in healthy donors. Data came from immunoSEQ multiplex PCR; TCRdb stores just in-frame clones and leaves some out. The table has 110,000 to 150,000 clones, around 93% seen once. Sequencing was performed on PBMCs. The receptors stem from a man aged 18 to 30 in good health and CMV-seropositive.

The chain links TRBV7-2 to TRBJ1-4; the D gene is possibly TRBD1 (5 bases). V dropped 3 bases and J dropped 8 bases, with 13 bases sitting between them. The CDR3 extends over 14 amino acids. In germline, CDR1 is SGHTA, CDR2 FQGNSA. The DNA of the CDR3 is TGTGCCAGCAGCTTTGGGGCGGGGGACGAAAAACTGTTTTTT. Translated, it gives CASSFGAGDEKLFF.

J is TRBJ2-5 and V is TRBV5-1; D may be TRBD2 (6 bases). The CDR3 extends over 15 amino acids. Germline V lookup: CDR1 SGHRS, CDR2 YFSETQ. Trimming removed 4 bases at V and 1 base at J, with 14 bases between. CDR3 in amino acids: CASSTGLEGQETQYF. The CDR3, as DNA: TGCGCCAGCAGCACGGGACTTGAAGGCCAAGAGACCCAGTACTTC.

The V and J genes are TRBV27 and TRBJ2-7; 10 positions match TRBD2. CDR1 and CDR2 from the germline V gene are MNHEY and SMNVEV (reference sequence). J lost 3 bases, V lost 10 bases, and 15 bases had no gene match. The CDR3 spans 16 residues. The CDR3 protein is CATMGLAPTSNYEQYF. CDR3 DNA: TGTGCCACCATGGGACTAGCGCCTACCTCGAACTACGAGCAGTACTTC.

The gene calls are TRBV7-9 and TRBJ1-1; no clear D. This CDR3 contains 13 residues. Deletions cut 3 bases from V and 7 bases from J, with 12 bases between. Germline V gene sequence: CDR1 SEHNR, CDR2 FQNEAQ (reference sequence). CDR3: CASSFDVTGEAFF. For the CDR3, the DNA is TGTGCCAGCAGCTTCGATGTAACGGGTGAAGCTTTCTTT.

CDR3 in DNA: TGCGCCAGCCACTTCGGGCGGGAGAGCACAGATACGCAGTATTTT. This encodes CASHFGRESTDTQYF. The rearrangement links TRBV5-1 to TRBJ2-3, with 7 positions matching TRBD2. This CDR3 has 15 amino acids. CDR1 is SGHRS and CDR2 is YFSETQ in the germline V gene. J was trimmed by 0 bases and V by 7 bases; bases with no gene match: 8. The complete variable domain, with remaining parts taken from reference TRBV5-1 and TRBJ2-3, reads KAGVTQTPRYLIKTRGQQVTLSCSPISGHRSVSWYQQTPGQGLQFLFEYFSETQRNKGNFPGRFSGRQFSNSRSEMNVSTLELGDSALYLCASHFGRESTDTQYFGPGTRLTVL.

The V call is TRBV2, the J call TRBJ2-7; D unclear. The CDR3 is 13 residues long. Trimming left V 0 bases short and J 4 bases short, with 7 bases between. Germline V gene lookup returns CDR1 SNHLY and CDR2 FYNNEI. The CDR3 DNA follows: TGTGCCAGCAGTGAAGCGACTGATTACGAGCAGTACTTC. Translating it yields CASSEATDYEQYF.

This chain joins TRBV9 and TRBJ2-1, with D tentatively TRBD1 (6 bases). Trimming removed 3 bases at V and 2 bases at J, with 9 bases between. The germline gives CDR1 SGDLS, CDR2 YYNGEE. This CDR3 comprises 14 residues. CDR3 sequence (DNA): TGTGCCAGCAGCGCCGGACAGACCTACAATGAGCAGTTCTTC. Encoded protein: CASSAGQTYNEQFF.

The chain recombines TRBV11-3 with TRBJ2-6; the D gene is possibly TRBD2 (7 bases). The CDR3 has 16 residues. The germline V gene has CDR1 SGHNT and CDR2 YENEEA. The V end lost 6 bases, the J end lost 2 bases, and 14 bases lay between the germline ends. In DNA, the CDR3 is TGTGCCAGCAGTGGGGGGGCCCAGGCTGGGGCCAACGTCCTGACTTTC. This gives the protein CASSGGAQAGANVLTF.

The chain uses TRBV4-1 and TRBJ2-7, with 8 positions matching TRBD2. The CDR3 covers 16 residues. The germline V gene has CDR1 MGHRA and CDR2 YSYEKL. Trimming removed 0 bases from V and 2 bases from J; junction bases left unmatched: 6. The CDR3 here is CASSQEGSGITYEQYF. Written as DNA, the CDR3 is TGCGCCAGCAGCCAAGAAGGTAGCGGGATTACCTACGAGCAGTACTTC.

Notes on this clone: The same CDR3 also results from other DNA sequences found in this sample. CDR3 bases: TGTGCCAGCAGCTTAGGGGACAGGGGGAGGTACGAGCAGTACTTC. Translation gives CASSLGDRGRYEQYF. The chain couples TRBV7-9 to TRBJ2-7, with 11 bases identical to TRBD1. From germline, CDR1 is SEHNR and CDR2 FQNEAQ (reference sequence). This CDR3 is 15 amino acids long. V shed 1 base, J shed 4 bases, and the junction held 3 bases outside the gene matches.

The V call is TRBV28, the J call TRBJ1-1; 7 positions match TRBD1. V shed 6 bases and J 2 bases; nucleotides not matched to a gene: 6. Germline assignment: CDR1 MDHEN and CDR2 SYDVKM. This CDR3 has 14 amino acids. CDR3 sequence (DNA): TGTGCCAGCAGCTCGGGACAGTACAACACTGAAGCTTTCTTT. Residues: CASSSGQYNTEAFF.

The V and J genes are TRBV5-1 and TRBJ1-1; TRBD1 is a possible D gene (5 bases). The V end was cut by 4 bases, the J end by 0 bases, with 13 bases between. CDR3 length: 15 amino acids. Germline V gene lookup returns CDR1 SGHRS and CDR2 YFSETQ. This CDR3 reads CASSPGGTVNTEAFF. The CDR3 DNA reads TGCGCCAGCAGCCCCGGAGGGACGGTGAACACTGAAGCTTTCTTT.

CDR3: CASSEALQGDQPQHF. CDR3 in DNA: TGTGCCAGCAGTGAAGCGCTTCAGGGGGATCAGCCCCAGCATTTT. The genes are TRBV2 and TRBJ1-5, with TRBD1 matching over 7 bases. The V segment lost 0 bases and the J segment 5 bases; nucleotides outside the gene matches: 4. CDR1 and CDR2 (germline): SNHLY, FYNNEI. The CDR3 length is 15 residues. Complete variable domain (other parts from reference TRBV2 and TRBJ1-5): EPEVTQTPSHQVTQMGQEVILRCVPISNHLYFYWYRQILGQKVEFLVSFYNNEISEKSEIFDDQFSVERPDGSNFTLKIRSTKLEDSAMYFCASSEALQGDQPQHFGDGTRLSIL.

This chain connects TRBV5-6 to TRBJ2-7; 7 bases map to TRBD1. Looked up from germline, CDR1 is SGHDT and CDR2 is YYEEEE. The CDR3 consists of 14 residues. V dropped 4 bases and J dropped 3; count of bases not matched to a gene: 7. CDR3 protein: CASSQTGTIYEQYF. CDR3 in DNA: TGTGCCAGCAGCCAGACAGGGACCATCTACGAGCAGTACTTC.

The chain carries TRBV27 and TRBJ2-7; the D is unclear. Germline lookup yields CDR1 MNHEY and CDR2 SMNVEV (reference sequence). Trimming took off 5 bases at V and 2 bases at J, with 13 bases between the two ends. The CDR3 runs to 14 residues. CDR3 bases: TGTGCCAGCAGTGATCCGGTAAGAGCCTACGAGCAGTACTTC. This codes for CASSDPVRAYEQYF.

The CDR3 coding sequence is TGTGCCAGCAGCCCGGGGGAGACCCAGTACTTC. Protein sequence: CASSPGETQYF. V gene TRBV14 combines with J gene TRBJ2-5, with a possible D match to TRBD2 (5 bases). V gave up 4 bases and J gave up 5 bases, with 5 bases separating them. The CDR3 covers 11 residues. Germline CDR1 and CDR2: SGHDN and FVKESK.

The chain is built from TRBV11-1 and TRBJ2-3; TRBD1 matches 7 bases. Germline trimming cut 6 bases from V and 4 bases from J; bases unmatched to any gene: 10. CDR3 length: 15 amino acids. CDR1 and CDR2 from the germline V gene are SGHAT and FQDESV (reference sequence). CDR3 coding DNA: TGTGCCAGCAGGAAACAGGGGCTACCGGCAGATACGCAGTATTTT. Its protein product is CASRKQGLPADTQYF.

This clone was recorded a few times. V gene TRBV25-1 combines with J gene TRBJ1-1; D is undetermined. V lost 10 bases and J 4 bases, leaving 10 bases between the germline ends. The CDR3 totals 11 residues. Germline CDR1 reads MGHDK; CDR2 reads SYGVNS. CDR3 residues: CATQGVTEAFF. CDR3 nucleotides: TGTGCCACCCAAGGAGTCACTGAAGCTTTCTTT.

V and J are TRBV29-1 and TRBJ1-5; D might be TRBD1 (5 bases). CDR1 and CDR2 (germline): SQVTM, ANQGSEA. V lost 6 bases and J 8 bases, leaving 17 bases between the germline ends. The CDR3 is 13 residues long. CDR3 coding DNA: TGCAGCGTCCTTGGGGACGGAGGGGAGCCCCAGCATTTT. Its translation: CSVLGDGGEPQHF.

The chain employs TRBV2 and TRBJ2-7; the D is unclear. Germline loops: CDR1 SNHLY, CDR2 FYNNEI. The germline V and J ends were trimmed by 2 bases and 6 bases, with 14 bases remaining between them. The CDR3 is made up of 14 amino acids. The CDR3 spells CASSEFRRVGEQYF. CDR3 bases: TGTGCCAGCAGTGAATTTCGGAGAGTGGGCGAGCAGTACTTC.

V usage is TRBV27 and J usage is TRBJ2-7; D perhaps matches TRBD1 (6 bases). This CDR3 has 14 amino acids. V gave up 2 bases and J gave up 2 bases, with 10 bases separating them. CDR1 is MNHEY and CDR2 is SMNVEV in the germline V gene (reference sequence). The CDR3 is CASSLAYRAYEQYF. The DNA for the CDR3 is TGTGCCAGCAGTTTAGCATACAGGGCCTACGAGCAGTACTTC.

The sample holds one count of this clone. The J gene is TRBJ2-7, the V gene TRBV5-4; D is possibly TRBD1 (5 bases). V was trimmed by 5 bases and J by 3 bases, leaving 9 bases between them. CDR3 length: 12 residues. Germline lookup yields CDR1 SGHNT and CDR2 YYREEE (reference sequence). CDR3: CASRRDSYEQYF. CDR3 DNA sequence: TGTGCCAGCAGACGAGACAGCTACGAGCAGTACTTC. Based on the CDR3 plus reference TRBV5-4 and TRBJ2-7, the full variable domain is ETGVTQSPTHLIKTRGQQVTLRCSSQSGHNTVSWYQQALGQGPQFIFQYYREEENGRGNFPPRFSGLQFPNYSSELNVNALELDDSALYLCASRRDSYEQYFGPGTRLTVT.

J is TRBJ2-2 and V is TRBV2, with D perhaps matching TRBD1 (5 bases). Deletions cut 1 base from V and 2 bases from J, with 8 bases between. Germline-derived CDR1 and CDR2 are SNHLY and FYNNEI. The CDR3 is 15 amino acids. CDR3 bases: TGTGCCAGCAGTGAAGGGACATTCAACACCGGGGAGCTGTTTTTT. This encodes CASSEGTFNTGELFF. Complete variable domain (other parts from reference TRBV2 and TRBJ2-2): EPEVTQTPSHQVTQMGQEVILRCVPISNHLYFYWYRQILGQKVEFLVSFYNNEISEKSEIFDDQFSVERPDGSNFTLKIRSTKLEDSAMYFCASSEGTFNTGELFFGEGSRLTVL.

V and J are TRBV29-1 and TRBJ2-7; 11 nucleotides agree with TRBD2. CDR1 is SQVTM and CDR2 is ANQGSEA in the germline V gene. Trimming took 1 base from V and 4 from J; bases not matched to a gene: 3. The CDR3 contains 14 residues. CDR3 residues: CSVEATSGTYEQYF. DNA of the CDR3: TGCAGCGTTGAAGCGACTAGCGGGACGTACGAGCAGTACTTC.

V and J are TRBV2 and TRBJ2-7, with TRBD2 matching 10 bases. CDR1 SNHLY and CDR2 FYNNEI come from the germline V gene. J was trimmed by 2 bases and V by 5 bases; bases with no gene match: 6. CDR3 length: 15 residues. DNA for the CDR3: TGTGCCAGCAGTCTCCTCCTAGCGGGGGCCTACGAGCAGTACTTC. Its translation: CASSLLLAGAYEQYF.